This T cell receptor (beta chain) stems from a study of lymphopenia after photon versus proton radiotherapy. On this clone: The antigen is unknown.

Study results and limitations: Photon-treated patients lost naive T cells and TCR diversity; proton-treated stayed stable. Authors raise, but do not show, better survival with proton therapy. In patients who died, overall survival fell as post-nadir TCR diversity dropped more. After lymphocyte nadir, photon-treated repertoires showed oligoclonal expansion, especially CD8+ Temra.

Germline V CDR1 and CDR2: SGHRS, YFSETQ. The CDR3 sequence is 14 residues long. V shed 3 bases and J shed 0 bases, with 8 bases lying between them. The data were produced by immunoSEQ multiplex PCR, yet TCRdb's version contains in-frame clones alone and is incomplete. Here the sample spans tens of thousands of clones, roughly 92% being singletons. The chain joins TRBV5-1 to TRBJ2-3; D tentatively fits TRBD1 or TRBD2 (5 bases each). The clonotype comes from a man in his sixties with cholangiocarcinoma. Sequenced material: peripheral blood, taken from a patient treated with photon-based radiotherapy. CDR3 loop: CASSWDGSTDTQYF. Here the CDR3 DNA reads TGCGCCAGCAGCTGGGACGGCAGCACAGATACGCAGTATTTT.